One and the same sample provided the 10 T cell receptor beta chains below, sequenced in a study of CD8+CD57+ T cells in acquired aplastic anemia. TCR beta VDJ and CDR3 were profiled, and genomic DNA was the template. TCRdb used MiXCR to reprocess the reads, holding one entry per CDR3 protein. The repertoire holds roughly 150,000 distinct CDR3 sequences, with around 48% as singletons. Whoever was chosen for sequencing had shown CD8+CD57+ cell expansion by flow cytometry. Specimen: sorted CD4+, CD8+, or CD8+CD57+ T cells (not recorded which) from PBMCs. These receptors originate from a human donor with aplastic anemia.

This clonotype has a single count. The rearrangement joins TRBV11-3 to TRBJ2-1; D ambiguous. The V end was cut by 1 base, the J end by 8 bases, with 12 bases between. Germline V gives CDR1 SGHNT, CDR2 YENEEA. The CDR3 length is 14 residues. Written as DNA, the CDR3 is TGTGCCAGCAGCTTAGCCTGGGCCAGCGATGAGCAGTTCTTC. It codes for CASSLAWASDEQFF. The whole variable domain, remainder taken from reference TRBV11-3 and TRBJ2-1, is EAGVVQSPRYKIIEKKQPVAFWCNPISGHNTLYWYLQNLGQGPELLIRYENEEAVDDSQLPKDRFSAERLKGVDSTLKIQPAELGDSAVYLCASSLAWASDEQFFGPGTRLTVL.

Of note for this clonotype: A much bigger clone sits one base away, suggesting this may be a read error. The CDR3 nucleotides read TGTGCCAGCAAGGGGGGATATCAGCCCCAGCATTTT. It specifies CASKGGYQPQHF. This chain connects TRBV7-2 to TRBJ1-5; tentative D call: TRBD1 (6 bases). The CDR3 has 12 residues. CDR1 is SGHTA, CDR2 FQGNSA, per germline. The ends were cut back, 7 bases at V and 5 bases at J, with 9 bases in the middle. Full variable domain (rest looked up from reference TRBV7-2 and TRBJ1-5): GAGVSQSPSNKVTEKGKDVELRCDPISGHTALYWYRQSLGQGLEFLIYFQGNSAPDKSGLPSDRFSAERTGGSVSTLTIQRTQQEDSAVYLCASKGGYQPQHFGDGTRLSIL.

This clonotype was seen repeatedly, ten times or more. CDR3 DNA sequence: TGTGCCACCAGTGCAAGGGCGCGGGCGGGAGTCCCAGATACGCAGTATTTT. It specifies CATSARARAGVPDTQYF. V and J are TRBV24-1 and TRBJ2-3; the match to TRBD2 covers 7 bases. The V gene end was trimmed by 5 bases and the J gene end by 4 bases; junction bases not matched to a gene: 14. The CDR3 spans 17 residues. Germline CDR1 is KGHDR and CDR2 is SFDVKD.

V usage is TRBV11-2 and J usage is TRBJ1-6, with TRBD1 as a possible D gene (5 bases). The CDR3 is 14 amino acids. Trimming cost V 5 bases and J 8 bases, with 13 bases left between them. Germline loops: CDR1 SGHAT, CDR2 FQNNGV. The DNA of the CDR3 is TGTGCCAGCAGCCGACGGGGGAACGATTCACCCCTCCACTTT. This codes for CASSRRGNDSPLHF.

This sequence joins TRBV20-1 and TRBJ1-1; 11 nucleotides align to TRBD1. V lost 5 bases and J lost 4; bases outside the gene matches: 9. Germline V gives CDR1 DFQATT, CDR2 SNEGSKA (reference sequence). CDR3 length: 15 residues. The CDR3 is CSAPGQGVPGTEAFF. Here the CDR3 DNA reads TGCAGTGCTCCGGGACAGGGGGTTCCGGGCACTGAAGCTTTCTTT.

The chain joins TRBV20-1 to TRBJ2-7, with TRBD2 identical over 9 bases. After removal of 1 base from V and 7 bases from J, the junction contained 8 bases not matched to a gene. CDR3 length: 14 amino acids. The germline CDR1 and CDR2 sequences are DFQATT and SNEGSKA (reference sequence). This CDR3 reads CSARAAGGPVEQYF. CDR3 DNA: TGCAGTGCTAGAGCCGCGGGGGGGCCGGTTGAGCAGTACTTC.

This clonotype was seen ten or more times. The V call is TRBV6-1, the J call TRBJ1-1; maybe TRBD1 (6 bases). This CDR3 contains 14 residues. Germline V gives CDR1 MNHNS, CDR2 SASEGT. V was cut by 8 bases and J by 3 bases, with 16 bases left in between. The CDR3 spells CASSPIQGYTEAFF. CDR3 coding DNA: TGTGCCAGCTCACCGATTCAGGGGTACACTGAAGCTTTCTTT.

This rearrangement joins TRBV29-1 to TRBJ1-1; 8 bases fit TRBD1. This CDR3 contains 13 residues. The trim removed 6 bases at V and 1 base at J, leaving 4 bases unmatched. Germline V gene sequence: CDR1 SQVTM, CDR2 ANQGSEA. The CDR3 here is CSVLDRGNTEAFF. The CDR3 DNA follows: TGCAGCGTCCTTGACAGGGGGAACACTGAAGCTTTCTTT.

This clonotype came up many times. The chain has TRBV19 and TRBJ2-1; TRBD2 aligns across 10 bases. Per germline, CDR1 LNHDA and CDR2 SQIVND (reference sequence). This CDR3 has 15 amino acids. V shed 4 bases and J 4 bases; nucleotides not matched to a gene: 4. CDR3 nucleotide sequence: TGTGCCAGTAGTACGGAACTAGCGGGGTACAATGAGCAGTTCTTC. Translated, it gives CASSTELAGYNEQFF.

This clonotype came up many times. This chain uses TRBV5-1 with TRBJ2-3, with TRBD2 matching 8 bases. Germline loops: CDR1 SGHRS, CDR2 YFSETQ. Trimming at V came to 5 bases and at J to 4 bases, leaving 12 bases not matched to a gene. The CDR3 length is 16 residues. The DNA for the CDR3 is TGCGCCAGCAGTCGGGGGGCGGGAGGATGGGCAGATACGCAGTATTTT. Its translation is CASSRGAGGWADTQYF.